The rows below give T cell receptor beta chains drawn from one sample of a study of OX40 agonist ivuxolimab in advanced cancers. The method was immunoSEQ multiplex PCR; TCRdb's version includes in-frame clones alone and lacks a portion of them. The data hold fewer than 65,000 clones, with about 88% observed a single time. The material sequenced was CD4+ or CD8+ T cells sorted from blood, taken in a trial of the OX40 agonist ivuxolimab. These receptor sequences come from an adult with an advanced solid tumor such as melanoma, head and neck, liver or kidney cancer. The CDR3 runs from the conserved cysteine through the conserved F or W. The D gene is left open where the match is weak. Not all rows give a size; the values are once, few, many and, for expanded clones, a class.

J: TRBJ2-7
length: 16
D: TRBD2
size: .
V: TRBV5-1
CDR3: CASSLGVLAGAYEQYF
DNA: TGCGCCAGCAGCTTGGGAGTCCTAGCGGGGGCCTACGAGCAGTACTTC

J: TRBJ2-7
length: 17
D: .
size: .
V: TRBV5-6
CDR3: CASSLEVGGGPSYEQCF
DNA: TGTGCCAGCAGCTTGGAGGTTGGTGGGGGCCCCTCCTACGAGCAGTGCTTC

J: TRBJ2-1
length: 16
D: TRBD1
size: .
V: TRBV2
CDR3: CASSEALQGAYNEQFF
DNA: TGTGCCAGCAGTGAAGCGTTGCAGGGGGCCTACAATGAGCAGTTCTTC

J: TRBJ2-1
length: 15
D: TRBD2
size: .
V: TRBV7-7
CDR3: CASSLGLAGVDEQFF
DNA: TGTGCTAGCAGCCTGGGACTAGCGGGAGTGGATGAGCAGTTCTTC

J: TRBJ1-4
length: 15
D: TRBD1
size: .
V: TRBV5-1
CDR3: CASSLGGTGGPELFF
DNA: TGCGCCAGCAGCTTGGGAGGGACAGGCGGACCTGAACTGTTTTTT

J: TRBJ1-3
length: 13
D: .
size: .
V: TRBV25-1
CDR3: CASSYTGGNTIYF
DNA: TGTGCCAGCAGCTACACGGGGGGAAACACCATATATTTT

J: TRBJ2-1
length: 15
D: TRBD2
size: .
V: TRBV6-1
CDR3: CASSLLAGKGNEQFF
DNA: TGTGCCAGCAGTCTACTAGCGGGGAAGGGCAATGAGCAGTTCTTC

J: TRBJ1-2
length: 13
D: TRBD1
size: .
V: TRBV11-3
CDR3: CASSANPGQVPFF
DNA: TGTGCCAGCAGCGCCAATCCGGGACAGGTACCCTTCTTC

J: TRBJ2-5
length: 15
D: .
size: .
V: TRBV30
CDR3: CARTTGDGDQETQYF
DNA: TGTGCCCGCACTACGGGGGACGGGGACCAAGAGACCCAGTACTTC

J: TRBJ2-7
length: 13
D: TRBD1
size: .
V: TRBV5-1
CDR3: CASSLRQGDEQYF
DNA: TGCGCCAGCAGCTTGCGACAGGGAGACGAGCAGTACTTC

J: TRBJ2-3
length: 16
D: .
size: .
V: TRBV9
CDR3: CASSVRVQLSTDTQYF
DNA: TGTGCCAGCAGCGTGCGGGTTCAGCTTAGCACAGATACGCAGTATTTT

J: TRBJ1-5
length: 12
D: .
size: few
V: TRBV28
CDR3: CASREGNQPQHF
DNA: TGTGCCAGCCGCGAGGGCAATCAGCCCCAGCATTTT

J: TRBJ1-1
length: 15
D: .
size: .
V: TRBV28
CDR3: CASSLGIHSNTEAFF
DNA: TGTGCCAGCAGTTTGGGGATACATTCGAACACTGAAGCTTTCTTT

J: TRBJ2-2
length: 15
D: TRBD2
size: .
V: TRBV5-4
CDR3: CASSPTSGIRGELFF
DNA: TGTGCCAGCAGCCCTACTAGCGGGATCCGCGGGGAGCTGTTTTTT

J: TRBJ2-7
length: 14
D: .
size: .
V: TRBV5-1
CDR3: CASIKDSSSYEQYF
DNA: TGCGCCAGCATCAAGGACAGCTCCTCCTACGAGCAGTACTTC

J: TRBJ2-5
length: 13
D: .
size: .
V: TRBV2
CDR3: CASTRLYQETQYF
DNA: TGTGCCAGCACGAGACTTTACCAAGAGACCCAGTACTTC

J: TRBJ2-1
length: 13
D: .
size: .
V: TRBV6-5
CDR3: CASSSSFYNEQFF
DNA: TGTGCCAGCAGTTCGTCGTTCTACAATGAGCAGTTCTTC

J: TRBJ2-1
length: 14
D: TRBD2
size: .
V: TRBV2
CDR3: CASSETSGSYEQFF
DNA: TGTGCCAGCAGTGAGACTAGCGGGAGTTATGAGCAGTTCTTC

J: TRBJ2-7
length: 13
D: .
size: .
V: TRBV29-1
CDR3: CSVGPGSSYEQYF
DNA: TGCAGCGTCGGCCCCGGGAGCTCCTACGAGCAGTACTTC

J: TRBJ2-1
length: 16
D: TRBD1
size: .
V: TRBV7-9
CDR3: CASSPQDRGTYNEQFF
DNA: TGTGCCAGCAGCCCACAGGACAGGGGGACTTACAATGAGCAGTTCTTC

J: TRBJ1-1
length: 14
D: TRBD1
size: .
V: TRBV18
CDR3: CASSPGTVNTEAFF
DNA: TGTGCCAGCTCACCAGGGACAGTCAACACTGAAGCTTTCTTT

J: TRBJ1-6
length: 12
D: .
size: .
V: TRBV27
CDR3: CASSLGDSPLHF
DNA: TGTGCCAGCAGTTTGGGTGATTCACCCCTCCACTTT

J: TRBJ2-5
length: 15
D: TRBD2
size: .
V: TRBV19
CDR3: CASRRLAGVPETQYF
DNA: TGTGCCAGTAGGAGACTAGCGGGAGTTCCCGAGACCCAGTACTTC

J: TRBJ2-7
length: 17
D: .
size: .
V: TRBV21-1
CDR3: CASSKEVRRGASYEQYF
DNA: TGTGCCAGCAGCAAAGAGGTAAGAAGGGGCGCGTCCTACGAGCAGTACTTC

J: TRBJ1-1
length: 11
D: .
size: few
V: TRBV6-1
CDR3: CASRVNTEAFF
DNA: TGTGCCAGCCGGGTGAACACTGAAGCTTTCTTT

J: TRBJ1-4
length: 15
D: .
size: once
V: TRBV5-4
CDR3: CASSFQGLNGEKLFF
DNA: TGTGCCAGCAGCTTCCAGGGCCTTAATGGTGAAAAACTGTTTTTT

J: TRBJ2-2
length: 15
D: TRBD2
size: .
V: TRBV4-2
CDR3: CASSQDRGVTGELFF
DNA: TGTGCCAGCAGCCAAGATCGGGGGGTCACCGGGGAGCTGTTTTTT

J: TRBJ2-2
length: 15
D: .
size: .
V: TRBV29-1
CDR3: CSVPPFLANTGELFF
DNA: TGCAGCGTCCCCCCATTTCTAGCAAACACCGGGGAGCTGTTTTTT

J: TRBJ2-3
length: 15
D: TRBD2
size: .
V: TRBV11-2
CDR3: CASSDITSAADTQYF
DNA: TGTGCCAGCAGCGACATTACTAGCGCCGCAGATACGCAGTATTTT

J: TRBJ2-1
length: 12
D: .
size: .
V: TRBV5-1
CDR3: CASSLVGVEQFF
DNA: TGCGCCAGCAGCTTGGTGGGAGTTGAGCAGTTCTTC

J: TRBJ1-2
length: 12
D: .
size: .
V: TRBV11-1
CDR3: CASSTSSYGYTF
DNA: TGTGCCAGCAGCACCAGTTCTTATGGCTACACCTTC

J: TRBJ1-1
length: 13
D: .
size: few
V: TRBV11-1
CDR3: CASSLYRETEAFF
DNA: TGTGCCAGCAGCTTATACAGGGAGACTGAAGCTTTCTTT

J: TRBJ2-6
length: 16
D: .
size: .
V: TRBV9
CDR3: CASTPGYTAGANVLTF
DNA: TGTGCCAGTACCCCGGGGTATACTGCTGGGGCCAACGTCCTGACTTTC

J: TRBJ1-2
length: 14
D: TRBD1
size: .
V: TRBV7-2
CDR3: CASSESPGQGLYTF
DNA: TGTGCCAGCAGCGAAAGTCCGGGACAGGGGCTCTACACCTTC

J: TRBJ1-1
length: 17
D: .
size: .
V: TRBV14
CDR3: CASSQDWRALGNTEAFF
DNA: TGTGCCAGCAGCCAAGACTGGCGCGCTTTAGGGAACACTGAAGCTTTCTTT

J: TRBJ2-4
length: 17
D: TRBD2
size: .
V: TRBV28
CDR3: CASSSPISGRALNIQYF
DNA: TGTGCCAGCAGTTCCCCCATTAGCGGGAGGGCCTTAAACATTCAGTACTTC

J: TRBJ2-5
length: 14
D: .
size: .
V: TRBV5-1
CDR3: CASSFAARQETQYF
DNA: TGCGCCAGCAGCTTCGCGGCACGCCAAGAGACCCAGTACTTC

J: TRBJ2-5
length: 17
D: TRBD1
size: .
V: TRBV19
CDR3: CASSRNAGQGAWETQYF
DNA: TGTGCCAGTAGCCGAAACGCGGGACAGGGGGCGTGGGAGACCCAGTACTTC

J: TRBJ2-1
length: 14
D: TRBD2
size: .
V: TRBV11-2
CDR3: CASGTRRLGHEQFF
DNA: TGTGCCAGCGGGACTAGAAGACTCGGGCATGAGCAGTTCTTC

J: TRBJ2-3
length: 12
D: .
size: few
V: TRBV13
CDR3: CASSFSTDTQYF
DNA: TGTGCCAGCAGCTTTAGCACAGATACGCAGTATTTT

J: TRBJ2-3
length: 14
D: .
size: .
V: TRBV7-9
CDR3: CASSRLATTDTQYF
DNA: TGTGCCAGCAGCCGCCTCGCAACGACAGATACGCAGTATTTT

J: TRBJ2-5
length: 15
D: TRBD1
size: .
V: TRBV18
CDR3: CASSLGTGSGETQYF
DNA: TGTGCCAGCTCACTAGGGACAGGTTCTGGGGAGACCCAGTACTTC

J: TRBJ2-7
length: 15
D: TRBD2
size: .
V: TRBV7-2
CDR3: CASSAQLAGGGEQYF
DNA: TGTGCCAGCAGCGCCCAACTAGCGGGAGGGGGTGAGCAGTACTTC

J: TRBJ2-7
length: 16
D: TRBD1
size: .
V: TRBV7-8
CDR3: CASSLDGTGTSYEQYF
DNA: TGTGCCAGCAGCTTAGATGGGACAGGGACTTCCTACGAGCAGTACTTC

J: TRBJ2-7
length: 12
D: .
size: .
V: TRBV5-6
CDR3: CASSPPRGEQYF
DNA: TGTGCCAGCAGCCCCCCCCGGGGCGAGCAGTACTTC

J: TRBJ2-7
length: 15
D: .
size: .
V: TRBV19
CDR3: CASSQPRDGRYEQYF
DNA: TGTGCCAGTAGTCAACCCCGGGACGGTCGCTACGAGCAGTACTTC

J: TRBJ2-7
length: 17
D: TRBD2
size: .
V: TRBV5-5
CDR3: CASSLITSGQGGYEQYF
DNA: TGTGCCAGCAGCTTGATTACTAGCGGTCAGGGCGGCTACGAGCAGTACTTC

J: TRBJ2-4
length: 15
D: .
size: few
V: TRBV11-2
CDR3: CASSLVSGSKNIQYF
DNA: TGTGCCAGCAGCTTAGTGTCGGGTTCCAAAAACATTCAGTACTTC

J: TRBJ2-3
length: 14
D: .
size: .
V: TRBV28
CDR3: CASSFFGGRDTQYF
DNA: TGTGCCAGCAGTTTTTTTGGCGGAAGAGATACGCAGTATTTT

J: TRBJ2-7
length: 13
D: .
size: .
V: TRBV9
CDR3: CASSVAPGHEQYF
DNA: TGTGCCAGCAGCGTAGCTCCAGGGCACGAGCAGTACTTC

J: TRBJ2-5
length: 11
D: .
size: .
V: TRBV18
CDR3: CASSPGETQYF
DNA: TGTGCCAGCTCACCCGGGGAGACCCAGTACTTC

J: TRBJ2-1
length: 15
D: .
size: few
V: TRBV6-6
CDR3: CASSYSVGGGDEQFF
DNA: TGTGCCAGCAGTTACTCGGTAGGAGGGGGGGATGAGCAGTTCTTC

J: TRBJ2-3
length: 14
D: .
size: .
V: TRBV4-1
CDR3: CASSQGVLTDTQYF
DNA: TGCGCCAGCAGCCAAGGAGTGCTAACAGATACGCAGTATTTT

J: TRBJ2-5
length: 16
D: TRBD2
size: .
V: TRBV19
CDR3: CASTKTSGRAGETQYF
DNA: TGTGCCAGTACCAAGACTAGCGGGAGGGCCGGGGAGACCCAGTACTTC

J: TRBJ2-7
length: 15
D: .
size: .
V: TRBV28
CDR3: CASSQTSRHTYEQYF
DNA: TGTGCCAGCAGCCAAACATCCCGGCATACCTACGAGCAGTACTTC

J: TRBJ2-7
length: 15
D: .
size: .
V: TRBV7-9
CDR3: CASSLATGSLYEQYF
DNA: TGTGCCAGCAGCTTAGCCACTGGGTCTCTCTACGAGCAGTACTTC

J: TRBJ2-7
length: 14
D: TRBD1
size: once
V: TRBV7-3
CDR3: CASSQQGQGYEQYF
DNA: TGTGCCAGCAGCCAACAGGGGCAGGGCTACGAGCAGTACTTC

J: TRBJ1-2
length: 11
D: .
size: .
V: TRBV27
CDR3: CASRHSGGYTF
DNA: TGTGCCAGCAGGCATAGTGGTGGCTACACCTTC

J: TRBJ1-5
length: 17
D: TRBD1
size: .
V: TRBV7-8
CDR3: CASSRGPDRGSNQPQHF
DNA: TGTGCCAGCAGCCGCGGCCCCGACAGGGGGAGCAATCAGCCCCAGCATTTT

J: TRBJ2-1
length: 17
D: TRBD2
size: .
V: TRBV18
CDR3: CASSPSTAGASYNEQFF
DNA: TGTGCCAGCTCACCATCTACTGCGGGAGCCTCCTACAATGAGCAGTTCTTC